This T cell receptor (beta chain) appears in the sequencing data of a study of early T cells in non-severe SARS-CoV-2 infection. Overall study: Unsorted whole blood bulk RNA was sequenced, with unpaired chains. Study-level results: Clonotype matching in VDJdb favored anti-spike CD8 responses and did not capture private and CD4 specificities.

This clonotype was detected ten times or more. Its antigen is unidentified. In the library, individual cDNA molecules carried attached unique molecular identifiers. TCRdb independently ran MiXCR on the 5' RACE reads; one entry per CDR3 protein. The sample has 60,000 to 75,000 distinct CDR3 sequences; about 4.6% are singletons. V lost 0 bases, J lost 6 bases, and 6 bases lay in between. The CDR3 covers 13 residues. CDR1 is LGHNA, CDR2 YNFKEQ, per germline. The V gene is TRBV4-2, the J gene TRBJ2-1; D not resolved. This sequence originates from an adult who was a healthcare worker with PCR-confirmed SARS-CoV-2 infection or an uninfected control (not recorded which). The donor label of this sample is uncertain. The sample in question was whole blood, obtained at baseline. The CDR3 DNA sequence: TGTGCCAGCAGCCAAGATGACCGCAATGAGCAGTTCTTC. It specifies CASSQDDRNEQFF.